The 20 T cell receptor beta chains given below trace back to one sample, sequenced in a study of T cell clonality in common variable immunodeficiency. Repertoires were generated with immunoSEQ multiplex PCR, while TCRdb's copy carries only in-frame clones and drops some. Observed are 40,000 to 65,000 clones, no singletons, with the top ten taking 3% to 3.5%. The sequenced sample was peripheral blood mononuclear cells. Source of these receptors: a person aged 18 to 75 in good health.

In this sample, this clone turned up a few times. A much bigger clone sits one base away, suggesting this may be a read error. The read comes to an end 3 residues before the CDR3 does, leaving the germline J gene to fill in the end. V is TRBV6-1 and J is TRBJ2-3; TRBD1 aligns across 8 bases. The CDR3 runs to 15 residues. Germline V gene sequence: CDR1 MNHNS, CDR2 SASEGT. CDR3 residues: CASSAIGTGNQPQYF. Incomplete CDR3 DNA: TGTGCCAGCAGTGCCATAGGGACAGGCAATCAGCCG.

This clone was seen at least ten times. The CDR3 end is not reached by the read, which stops 3 residues before it; the germline J gene fills it in. The rearrangement joins TRBV2 to TRBJ2-4; tentative D call: TRBD2 (5 bases). Trimming removed 6 bases at V and 0 bases at J, with 15 bases between. The CDR3 is 16 residues long. Germline CDR1 SNHLY, CDR2 FYNNEI. This chain's CDR3 is CASRTERHLAKNIQYF. The sequenced part of the CDR3 DNA is TGTGCCAGCAGAACCGAGCGGCACCTAGCCAAAAACATT.

This clone was detected many times. The CDR3 goes on 3 residues after the read ends, and that part is filled in from the germline J gene. The chain combines TRBV14 with TRBJ1-1; 7 bases agree with TRBD1. Trimming took 4 bases from V and 4 from J; bases not matched to a gene: 6. The CDR3 loop spans 14 amino acids. CDR1 is SGHDN and CDR2 is FVKESK in the germline V gene. CDR3 bases read: TGTGCCAGCAGCCCCGACAGGGAGGGCACTGAA. Its protein product is CASSPDREGTE. In full, the CDR3 is CASSPDREGTEAFF.

This clone has more than one count but fewer than ten. The read ends 3 residues early relative to the CDR3; the germline J gene fills the gap. V and J are TRBV11-3 and TRBJ2-7; maybe TRBD1 (6 bases). CDR3 size: 12 residues. Germline V lookup: CDR1 SGHNT, CDR2 YENEEA. V lost 5 bases and J lost 3, with 8 bases in between. CDR3 DNA (partial): TGTGCCAGCAGCCTCAGGGGCTACGAG. Residues: CASSLRGYE. The CDR3 as a whole reads CASSLRGYEQYF.

This clone was counted a few times. Coverage ceases 3 residues before the CDR3 finishes, and the germline J gene fills in the end. V and J are TRBV18 and TRBJ1-1; 7 positions agree with TRBD1. The CDR3 has 13 amino acids. The V and J ends lost 4 bases and 3 bases, in that order; junction bases with no gene match: 2. Germline V gene sequence: CDR1 KGHSH, CDR2 LQKENI. The sequenced CDR3 bases are TGTGCCAGCTCACAAGGGACAGACACTGAA. Residues: CASSQGTDTE. The full-length CDR3 reads as CASSQGTDTEAFF. Full variable domain (remainder filled in from reference TRBV18 and TRBJ1-1): NAGVMQNPRHLVRRRGQEARLRCSPMKGHSHVYWYRQLPEEGLKFMVYLQKENIIDESGMPKERFSAEFPKEGPSILRIQQVVRGDSAAYFCASSQGTDTEAFFGQGTRLTVV.

In this sample, this clone turned up many times. The read falls 3 residues short of the CDR3 end, and the missing part is taken from the germline J gene. The chain couples TRBV29-1 to TRBJ2-7; D not certain. This CDR3 has 13 residues. Deletions cut 3 bases from V and 3 bases from J, with 12 bases between. Germline CDR1 is SQVTM and CDR2 is ANQGSEA. The CDR3 bases that were read are TGCAGCGTTGAGTCCCATCCAAACTACGAG. It yields the protein CSVESHPNYE. From start to end, the CDR3 is CSVESHPNYEQYF.

Worth noting for this clone: The CDR3 extends 3 residues past the end of the read, so its final part is completed from the germline J gene. The V and J genes are TRBV25-1 and TRBJ2-1; possible D gene TRBD2, 6 bases. Germline-derived CDR1 and CDR2 are MGHDK and SYGVNS. This CDR3 spans 15 amino acids. V dropped 0 bases and J dropped 7 bases, with 13 bases sitting between them. The chain's CDR3 is CASSEYRGNYNEQFF. The DNA read from the CDR3 is TGTGCCAGCAGTGAATATCGCGGGAACTATAATGAG.

This clone appeared a few times. The observed sequence ends 3 residues before the CDR3 terminus, with the missing tail filled in from the germline J gene. This CDR3 is also generated by other DNA sequences in the sample. This chain links TRBV7-9 with TRBJ1-2; maybe TRBD1 (5 bases). CDR3 length: 15 amino acids. Germline CDR1 is SEHNR and CDR2 is FQNEAQ (reference sequence). The ends were cut back, 2 bases at V and 4 bases at J, with 14 bases in the middle. The CDR3 DNA, read in part, is TGTGCCAGCAGCTTAATGAAGGCAGGGAGCTATGGC. Its translation: CASSLMKAGSYG. The full CDR3 reads CASSLMKAGSYGYTF.

This clone showed up many times. The CDR3 is CASRPNQLAGVRTDTQYF. The covered CDR3 bases are TGTGCCAGCAGACCCAACCAACTAGCGGGAGTACGGACAGATACG. V usage is TRBV14 and J usage is TRBJ2-3; the match to TRBD2 covers 11 bases. The observed sequence ends 3 residues before the CDR3 terminus, with the missing tail filled in from the germline J gene. This CDR3 has 18 residues. The germline V gene has CDR1 SGHDN and CDR2 FVKESK. The trim removed 6 bases at V and 3 bases at J, leaving 14 bases unmatched.

With respect to this clone: This may be a read error: a much more frequent sequence differs by one nucleotide. The read gets to within 3 residues of the CDR3 end, and the germline J gene fills in the rest. The chain links TRBV6-1 to TRBJ2-5; a weak D match, TRBD2 (7 bases). From germline, CDR1 is MNHNS and CDR2 SASEGT. The CDR3 spans 16 residues. CDR3 bases read: TGTGCCAGCAGTGCGGGGGGCAGGCCAAGCACAGATACC. This translates into CASSAGGRPSTDT. The CDR3 as a whole reads CASSAGGRPSTDTQYF.

At least ten counts were recorded for this clone. The CDR3 is CASTVDRGDTQYF. The CDR3 DNA, read in part, is TGTGCCAGCACCGTAGACAGGGGTGATACG. The chain employs TRBV11-2 and TRBJ2-3; 8 bases are shared with TRBD1. Read sequence stops 3 residues before the CDR3 end, and the germline J gene provides the missing end. CDR3 size: 13 residues. V was clipped by 7 bases and J by 6 bases; unmatched bases: 6. Germline-derived CDR1 and CDR2 are SGHAT and FQNNGV.

Ten or more counts support this clone. The read finishes 3 residues shy of the CDR3 end, and the germline J gene is used to complete it. The rearrangement uses TRBV2 and TRBJ2-2, with 8 bases fitting TRBD2. Per germline, CDR1 SNHLY and CDR2 FYNNEI. The CDR3 has 15 amino acids. V was pared by 6 bases and J by 2 bases, with 5 bases of the junction left unmatched. The CDR3 loop reads CASSPGTRNTGELFF. The CDR3 bases that were read are TGTGCCAGCAGCCCCGGGACTAGAAACACCGGGGAG. Using reference TRBV2 and TRBJ2-2 for the parts outside the CDR3, the full variable domain is EPEVTQTPSHQVTQMGQEVILRCVPISNHLYFYWYRQILGQKVEFLVSFYNNEISEKSEIFDDQFSVERPDGSNFTLKIRSTKLEDSAMYFCASSPGTRNTGELFFGEGSRLTVL.

This clone has a handful of counts. The CDR3 goes on 3 residues after the read ends, and that part is filled in from the germline J gene. The rearrangement joins TRBV5-6 to TRBJ1-2; maybe TRBD1 (5 bases). The CDR3 has 15 amino acids. In germline, CDR1 is SGHDT, CDR2 YYEEEE. V was trimmed by 0 bases and J by 7 bases, leaving 16 bases between them. This chain's CDR3 is CASSLGRSGWGGYTF. Partial CDR3 DNA: TGTGCCAGCAGCTTGGGTCGCTCAGGGTGGGGTGGC.

On this clone: With the read ending 3 residues before the CDR3 end, the germline J gene is used to fill in that end. This chain joins TRBV7-9 and TRBJ2-3, with D hard to call. CDR3 length equals 13 residues. Germline V gene data show CDR1 as SEHNR and CDR2 as FQNEAQ (reference sequence). Trimming shortened V by 6 bases and J by 2 bases, and 9 bases separated the two germline ends. CDR3 DNA (partial): TGTGCCAGCAGTCCTCTAAACACAGATACG. Protein sequence: CASSPLNTDT. The CDR3 as a whole reads CASSPLNTDTQYF.

This clone showed up just a few times. From the germline J gene comes the end of the CDR3, since the read stops 3 residues before it. The chain recombines TRBV7-9 with TRBJ1-5, with D possibly TRBD1 on 6 matching bases. V lost 1 base and J lost 7, with 8 bases in between. The CDR3 length is 13 residues. Germline V lookup: CDR1 SEHNR, CDR2 FQNEAQ (reference sequence). The CDR3 protein is CASSLEGDQPQHF. Partial CDR3 DNA: TGTGCCAGCAGCTTAGAGGGGGACCAGCCC.

In its sample, this clone was seen a few times. The read halts 3 residues ahead of the CDR3 end, with the missing end drawn from the germline J gene. The J gene is TRBJ2-7, the V gene TRBV13; 10 nucleotides align to TRBD2. Losses at the gene ends were 4 bases for V and 0 bases for J; bases not matched to a gene: 9. Looked up from germline, CDR1 is PRHDT and CDR2 is FYEKMQ (reference sequence). CDR3 length: 17 residues. CDR3 in amino acids: CASSYGTSAVSSYEQYF. CDR3 DNA, as far as it was read: TGTGCCAGCAGCTACGGGACTAGCGCCGTGAGCTCCTACGAG.

This clone was counted only a few times. The CDR3 end is not reached by the read, which stops 3 residues before it; the germline J gene fills it in. The chain recombines TRBV18 with TRBJ1-2; D possibly corresponds to TRBD1 (5 bases). Per germline, CDR1 KGHSH and CDR2 LQKENI. The CDR3 contains 15 residues. The CDR3 loop reads CASSHVGSGADDYTF. The DNA read from the CDR3 is TGTGCCAGCTCCCACGTTGGTAGCGGGGCGGATGAC.

This clone was detected ten times or more. The read falls 3 residues short of the CDR3 end, and the missing part is taken from the germline J gene. V usage is TRBV6-1 and J usage is TRBJ2-2; D unclear. Germline V gives CDR1 MNHNS, CDR2 SASEGT. V was shortened by 4 bases and J by 0 bases, with 6 bases between the two germline ends. This CDR3 contains 14 residues. CDR3 region: CASSVPTNTGELFF. The CDR3 DNA, read in part, is TGTGCCAGCAGTGTACCTACGAACACCGGGGAG.

This clone was found a few times. The missing CDR3 end, 3 residues past where the read stops, is filled in from the germline J gene. The rearrangement uses TRBV20-1 and TRBJ2-7; tentative D call: TRBD1 (8 bases). Germline loops: CDR1 DFQATT, CDR2 SNEGSKA (reference sequence). The CDR3 totals 15 residues. Trimming took off 4 bases at V and 4 bases at J, with 20 bases between the two ends. The CDR3: CSATAGRGREYEQYF. The CDR3 DNA, read in part, is TGCAGTGCTACCGCTGGCAGGGGGCGGGAGTACGAG.

Ten or more counts support this clone. The read stops 3 residues short of the end of the CDR3; the missing end is completed from the germline J gene. The rearrangement joins TRBV5-6 to TRBJ2-2; TRBD1 matches at 8 bases. The CDR3 spans 15 residues. CDR1 is SGHDT, CDR2 YYEEEE, per germline. CDR3 loop: CASSLGTGNNSPLFF. CDR3 DNA (partial): TGTGCCAGCAGCTTGGGGACAGGGAATAATTCACCG.